These T cell receptor beta chains were read from a single sample in a study of blood T cells in healthy people across ages. One entry per CDR3 protein, called by TCRdb with MiXCR from the 5' RACE reads. The profile covers about 1.6 million distinct CDR3 sequences, with 30% to 35% appearing a single time and around 11% taken by the ten largest. The sequencing input was blood. These receptors came from a woman aged 30 to 39 in good health. The conserved cysteine and the conserved F or W are not part of the CDR3 here. D genes are given only for firm matches.

-	TRBJ2-1	TRBV2	ASSEGRWGNEQF
TRBD2	TRBJ2-1	TRBV7-6	ASSTVTGTSGGGDEQF
-	TRBJ1-6	TRBV9	ASSKIDRNNSPLH
-	TRBJ2-3	TRBV10-1	ASRQSLTDTRY
-	TRBJ1-2	TRBV28	ASSLGVGSNRNYGYT
TRBD2	TRBJ2-5	TRBV4-1	ASSQVSGAAQETQY
-	TRBJ2-7	TRBV20-1	SAERAGATYEQY
-	TRBJ2-1	TRBV7-9	AGSSWQVSVYNEQF
TRBD1	TRBJ2-7	TRBV4-2	ASSQPGQDSYEQY
-	TRBJ2-3	TRBV15	ATSRGGTDTQY
-	TRBJ2-5	TRBV5-4	ASSFGTPPGETQY
-	TRBJ2-1	TRBV20-1	SARDRLTSSYNEQF
-	TRBJ2-7	TRBV12-3/TRBV12-4	ASAYGSLRPEQY
-	TRBJ2-7	TRBV4-2	ASSQSSGATQY
-	TRBJ1-2	TRBV7-9	ASSLGGAEAHGYT
-	TRBJ2-2	TRBV5-4	ASSSYSVSGELF
-	TRBJ2-5	TRBV28	ASSPPPSDGEQY
-	TRBJ2-7	TRBV5-1	ASSLEGVGYEQY
TRBD1	TRBJ2-5	TRBV5-1	ASSSETGWETQY
-	TRBJ1-4	TRBV27	ASRPSTTNEKLF
-	TRBJ1-2	TRBV7-2	ASSLNRVSGYT
TRBD1	TRBJ1-3	TRBV6-6	ASTPRGQGPGNTIY
-	TRBJ2-7	TRBV10-3	AIGTRSYEQY
-	TRBJ1-4	TRBV30	AWSDRLNEKLF
TRBD2	TRBJ2-7	TRBV3-1	ASSQDGWEGSSPYEQY
TRBD1	TRBJ1-1	TRBV15	AIDRGFALDTEAF
TRBD2	TRBJ2-7	TRBV5-1	ASSLTGVGLAGAYEQY
-	TRBJ1-2	TRBV6-2/TRBV6-3	ASSPMGGENYGYT
-	TRBJ1-4	TRBV20-1	SALAGVGEKLF
-	TRBJ2-7	TRBV20-1	SAREGSIYEQY
-	TRBJ2-3	TRBV2	ASRGEGTDTQY
TRBD1	TRBJ2-1	TRBV20-1	SASSEQGVNEQF
-	TRBJ2-7	TRBV5-4	ASSAKSGPSSSYEQY
TRBD2	TRBJ2-7	TRBV28	ASSLGGSWTYEQY
-	TRBJ1-1	TRBV9	ASSPGGGGATEAF
-	TRBJ1-2	TRBV4-2	ASSQTSRSGAPNYGYT
-	TRBJ2-7	TRBV20-1	SARDINNEQY
-	TRBJ1-1	TRBV29-1	SVFGGSTEAF
TRBD2	TRBJ2-7	TRBV20-1	SASSGLGTYEQY
-	TRBJ2-3	TRBV7-6	AGSLFLELDTDTQY
TRBD1	TRBJ1-1	TRBV12-3/TRBV12-4	ASSLAVTGSTEAF